This T cell receptor (beta chain) was sequenced during a study of cytomegalovirus exposure and HLA in healthy donors. Study-level information: Findings of an earlier analysis included over 95 million unique TCR beta sequences from about 180 million T cells. Study results and caveats: When presence/absence was analysed, sequencing depth was taken to be roughly uniform across donors. Differences between HLA loci emerged in a later analysis of TCR association rates, with DRB1 most and HLA-C fewest.

Looked up from germline, CDR1 is LNHDA and CDR2 is SQIVND (reference sequence). This CDR3 spans 14 amino acids. Trimming cost V 4 bases and J 6 bases, with 15 bases left between them. 60 Vbeta and 13 Jbeta primers were used in PCR. Assay used: immunoSEQ multiplex PCR; TCRdb lists only in-frame clones, some missing. This table has about 220,000 clones, approximately 68% appearing once. As concerns this clone: Its specificity is not known.

The chain is built from TRBV19 and TRBJ1-2; perhaps TRBD1 as D (5 bases). The TCR sequence derives from a woman aged 25 to 39 in good health and CMV-seronegative. What was sequenced was PBMCs. The CDR3, as DNA: TGTGCCAGTAGTAGCGCAGGGCGATTCGATGGCTACACCTTC. Encoded protein: CASSSAGRFDGYTF.